This T cell receptor beta chain is drawn from a study of tumor and adjacent non-tumor tissue in lung cancer. V lost 6 bases to trimming and J lost 7 bases, with 13 bases between them. The CDR3 contains 14 residues. Germline CDR1 MNHEY, CDR2 SVGAGI. The template was RNA from unsorted bulk tissue. Three rounds of nested PCR, following a modified ARM-PCR protocol, produced the TCRbeta library. Each CDR3 protein gets one entry after TCRdb re-called the multiplex PCR reads with MiXCR. The sample yields some 78,000 distinct CDR3 sequences, over 75% seen once. Sequenced input: lung tumor tissue. This receptor was obtained from a woman aged 45-65 years with non-small cell lung cancer. The chain joins TRBV6-5 to TRBJ1-6; no clear D. CDR3 residues: CASRLPGTNSPLHF. The CDR3 DNA follows: TGTGCCAGCAGACTACCGGGAACCAATTCACCCCTCCACTTT.